Listed below are T cell receptor beta chains from one sample, sequenced in a study of blood T cell repertoires in COVID-19. Sequencing used immunoSEQ multiplex PCR; TCRdb keeps in-frame clones, though not all of them. This sample yields roughly 76,000 clones, of which approximately 90% are seen a single time; 4.8% belongs to the top ten. Sequenced sample: peripheral blood. The receptors stem from a woman aged 55 to 70 with active COVID-19. The CDR3 runs from the conserved cysteine through the conserved F or W. D genes are given only for firm matches. For some rows the clone size is stated as once, few or many, or as a class when expanded; others skip it.

CDR3 length	clone size	J gene	V gene	D gene	CDR3 protein	CDR3 DNA
13	-	TRBJ2-5	TRBV11-2	-	CASSLEQGGTQYF	TGTGCCAGCAGCTTAGAGCAGGGGGGGACCCAGTACTTC
16	once	TRBJ2-3	TRBV28	-	CASSFGGPILGDTQYF	TGTGCCAGCAGTTTCGGGGGACCGATCCTCGGAGATACGCAGTATTTT
17	-	TRBJ2-1	TRBV27	TRBD2	CASSSPQRERSYNEQFF	TGTGCCAGCAGTTCCCCCCAGCGGGAGCGGTCCTACAATGAGCAGTTCTTC
14	-	TRBJ2-2	TRBV7-9	-	CASSFPPHTGELFF	TGTGCCAGCAGCTTCCCCCCTCACACCGGGGAGCTGTTTTTT
13	-	TRBJ1-6	TRBV14	-	CASAGLINSPLHF	TGTGCCAGCGCAGGGCTCATTAATTCACCCCTCCACTTT
15	-	TRBJ1-2	TRBV7-9	TRBD1	CASSPGQGRGYGYTF	TGTGCCAGCAGCCCTGGACAGGGCCGAGGGTATGGCTACACCTTC
18	-	TRBJ2-3	TRBV5-1	TRBD2	CASSFNTGTSGAPDTQYF	TGCGCCAGCAGCTTCAATACCGGGACTAGCGGGGCACCAGATACGCAGTATTTT
17	-	TRBJ1-6	TRBV5-1	-	CASSLAVGGGGNSPLHF	TGCGCCAGCAGCTTGGCCGTCGGCGGGGGAGGCAATTCACCCCTCCACTTT
15	-	TRBJ2-7	TRBV10-3	TRBD1	CAIRGPGQGQYEQYF	TGTGCCATCAGGGGACCGGGACAGGGGCAATACGAGCAGTACTTC
15	-	TRBJ1-5	TRBV19	TRBD1	CASNTGTGGFQPQHF	TGTGCCAGTAACACCGGGACAGGGGGTTTTCAGCCCCAGCATTTT
18	-	TRBJ2-3	TRBV2	TRBD1	CASSRPRTGGASTDTQYF	TGTGCCAGCAGCAGACCTAGGACAGGGGGCGCGAGCACAGATACGCAGTATTTT
14	-	TRBJ1-1	TRBV9	TRBD1	CASRGDRAGTEAFF	TGTGCCAGCAGAGGGGACAGGGCTGGCACTGAAGCTTTCTTT
15	-	TRBJ2-7	TRBV25-1	TRBD1	CASSEFLGTGSEQYF	TGTGCCAGCAGTGAATTCCTCGGGACAGGGTCCGAGCAGTACTTC
16	-	TRBJ2-5	TRBV5-6	-	CASSLGRARGQETQYF	TGTGCCAGCAGCTTAGGGCGGGCCCGGGGGCAAGAGACCCAGTACTTC
14	-	TRBJ1-2	TRBV28	-	CASSSLEAFYGYTF	TGTGCCAGCAGTTCCCTTGAGGCCTTCTATGGCTACACCTTC
14	-	TRBJ2-2	TRBV3-1/TRBV3-2	-	CASSGTTRTGELFF	TGTGCCAGCAGCGGGACAACCCGCACCGGGGAGCTGTTTTTT
13	few	TRBJ1-2	TRBV10-1	-	CASSENQGGGYTF	TGCGCCAGCAGTGAGAACCAGGGCGGTGGCTACACCTTC
14	once	TRBJ2-7	TRBV2	-	CASTKGGSSYEQYF	TGTGCCAGCACCAAGGGTGGGAGTAGCTACGAGCAGTACTTC
14	-	TRBJ2-3	TRBV6-6	TRBD1	CASKGQGITDTQYF	TGTGCCAGCAAGGGACAGGGGATCACAGATACGCAGTATTTT
16	-	TRBJ1-2	TRBV9	-	CASSVDNSGNYVGYTF	TGTGCCAGCAGCGTAGATAATTCCGGTAACTATGTAGGCTACACCTTC
15	-	TRBJ2-3	TRBV5-1	TRBD1	CASSLDRARGDTQYF	TGCGCCAGCAGCTTAGACAGGGCCCGTGGAGATACGCAGTATTTT
16	-	TRBJ1-2	TRBV28	-	CASSPGTGYVTYGYTF	TGTGCCAGCAGTCCCGGGACTGGCTACGTCACCTATGGCTACACCTTC
17	-	TRBJ2-3	TRBV1	-	CTSSQGQFYSGRDTQYF	TGCACCAGCAGCCAAGGACAGTTCTATAGCGGGAGAGATACGCAGTATTTT
17	-	TRBJ2-1	TRBV5-1	TRBD2	CASSLGAGGGKGNEQFF	TGCGCCAGCAGCTTGGGGGCGGGAGGGGGTAAAGGCAATGAGCAGTTCTTC
14	-	TRBJ2-1	TRBV19	TRBD2	CGKVAGGPLNEQFF	TGTGGAAAAGTGGCGGGAGGGCCGCTCAATGAGCAGTTCTTC
14	-	TRBJ2-1	TRBV27	-	CASSSLANVHSQFF	TGTGCCAGCAGTTCCCTTGCCAACGTCCACTCCCAGTTCTTC
12	-	TRBJ2-1	TRBV28	TRBD2	CASKGAGLGQFF	TGTGCCAGCAAGGGAGCGGGACTGGGGCAGTTCTTC
13	few	TRBJ1-2	TRBV2	-	CASSDRGRNGYTF	TGTGCCAGCAGTGACAGGGGTAGAAATGGCTACACCTTC
15	-	TRBJ1-6	TRBV6-6	-	CASSYSSSGISPLHF	TGTGCCAGCAGTTACTCGTCATCCGGGATCTCACCCCTCCACTTT
16	-	TRBJ1-1	TRBV2	TRBD1	CAINSGQGAWNTEAFF	TGTGCCATTAACTCAGGACAGGGCGCTTGGAACACTGAAGCTTTCTTT
11	-	TRBJ2-1	TRBV24-1	-	CATSAYNEQFF	TGCGCCACCAGTGCGTACAATGAGCAGTTCTTC
15	-	TRBJ2-7	TRBV18	TRBD1	CASSPGQGVTYEQYF	TGTGCCAGCTCCCCAGGACAGGGGGTAACCTACGAGCAGTACTTC
14	-	TRBJ2-3	TRBV28	TRBD2	CASAAGGPIDTQYF	TGTGCCAGCGCTGCGGGAGGTCCAATAGATACGCAGTATTTT
12	-	TRBJ1-1	TRBV3-1/TRBV3-2	-	CASSQQNTEAFF	TGTGCCAGCAGCCAACAAAACACTGAAGCTTTCTTT
14	-	TRBJ1-3	TRBV18	TRBD1	CASSPGQLGNTIYF	TGTGCCAGCTCACCGGGACAGCTTGGAAACACCATATATTTT
17	-	TRBJ2-7	TRBV19	TRBD2	CASSIRTSGRVSYEQYF	TGTGCCAGTAGTATAAGGACTAGCGGGAGAGTGTCCTACGAGCAGTACTTC
14	-	TRBJ1-2	TRBV10-3	TRBD1	CAISPGTGIGGYTF	TGTGCCATCAGTCCCGGGACAGGGATCGGCGGCTACACCTTC
15	-	TRBJ2-3	TRBV25-1	-	CASSGLASFTDTQYF	TGTGCCAGCAGTGGGCTAGCGTCCTTCACAGATACGCAGTATTTT
13	-	TRBJ1-6	TRBV25-1	-	CASSEFLNSPLHF	TGTGCCAGCAGTGAATTCCTGAATTCACCCCTCCACTTT
15	-	TRBJ2-3	TRBV11-2	-	CASSLAGVSTDTQYF	TGTGCCAGCAGCTTAGCGGGAGTGAGCACAGATACGCAGTATTTT
9	-	TRBJ1-2	TRBV19	-	CASGYGYTF	TGTGCCAGCGGCTATGGCTACACCTTC
14	-	TRBJ2-1	TRBV2	TRBD2	CASSIPSGRNEQFF	TGTGCCAGCAGTATCCCAAGCGGGAGGAATGAGCAGTTCTTC
13	-	TRBJ1-5	TRBV10-2	-	CASTPRGGQPQHF	TGCGCCAGCACCCCTAGGGGTGGTCAGCCCCAGCATTTT